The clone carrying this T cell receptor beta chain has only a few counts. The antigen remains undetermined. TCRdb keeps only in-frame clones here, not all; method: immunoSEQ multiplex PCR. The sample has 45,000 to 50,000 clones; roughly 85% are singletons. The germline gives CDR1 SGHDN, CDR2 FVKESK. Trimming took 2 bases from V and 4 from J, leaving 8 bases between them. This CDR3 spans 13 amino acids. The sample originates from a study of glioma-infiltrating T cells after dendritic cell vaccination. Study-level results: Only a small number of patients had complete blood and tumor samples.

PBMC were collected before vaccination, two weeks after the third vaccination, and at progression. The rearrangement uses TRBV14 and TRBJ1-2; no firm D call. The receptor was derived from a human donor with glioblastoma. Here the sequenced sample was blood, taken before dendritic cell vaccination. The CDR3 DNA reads TGTGCCAGCAGCCAATTAGAGGGCTATGGCTACACCTTC. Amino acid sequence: CASSQLEGYGYTF.